One TCR beta chain is described in this entry. The antigen is undetermined. The sample comes from a study of CD4+ T cells in melanoma. The data were produced by immunoSEQ multiplex PCR, yet TCRdb's version contains in-frame clones alone and is incomplete. The table has some 150,000 clones, about 93% seen once. The CDR3 contains 16 residues. V lost 4 bases to trimming and J lost 1 base, with 14 bases between them. Germline-derived CDR1 and CDR2 are SGHNT and YYREEE (reference sequence). Points from the study as a whole: In melanoma, neoantigen-specific CD4+ T cells reportedly differed in differentiation state. CD8+ T cell, macrophage and B cell function reportedly correlated with neoantigen-specific CD4+ T cells.

This sequence joins TRBV5-4 and TRBJ2-2; D ambiguous. This receptor was obtained from a human donor with melanoma. This chain's CDR3 is CASSAASQRNTGELFF. CDR3 nucleotide sequence: TGTGCCAGCAGCGCCGCCTCACAGAGGAACACCGGGGAGCTGTTTTTT. Full variable domain (outside the CDR3, taken from reference TRBV5-4 and TRBJ2-2): ETGVTQSPTHLIKTRGQQVTLRCSSQSGHNTVSWYQQALGQGPQFIFQYYREEENGRGNFPPRFSGLQFPNYSSELNVNALELDDSALYLCASSAASQRNTGELFFGEGSRLTVL.